The clone carrying this TCR beta chain was recorded a few times. The antigen is unknown. RNA transcripts yielded amplified TCR beta CDR3 regions. Amplification began with first-round RT-PCR using HTBI primers, then second-round multiplex PCR was performed. TCRdb fed the multiplex PCR reads into MiXCR, producing one record per CDR3 protein. The sample comprises 600,000 to 700,000 distinct CDR3 sequences, 35% to 45% of which are singletons, and more than 2.5% rests with the top ten. All donors with ophthalmopathy were recorded as having moderate-to-severe activity, CAS ≥3, NOSPECS ≥4 and a duration under 3 months. What supplied the PBMCs was 7.5 to 10 ml of fresh peripheral blood. This record belongs to a study of Graves' ophthalmopathy and Graves' hyperthyroidism. About the research overall: Pretreatment peripheral blood was obtained at initial diagnosis. Notes on the study in general: The model's ophthalmopathy progression predictions had more than 55% sensitivity and just under 75% specificity.

The specimen sequenced was peripheral blood. The receptor comes from an adult man with Graves' ophthalmopathy.

The CDR3: CASSLRDRGIYGYTF. DNA for the CDR3: TGTGCCAGCAGCTTGAGGGACAGGGGGATTTATGGCTACACCTTC. The rearrangement links TRBV5-6 to TRBJ1-2; TRBD1 agrees at 11 bases. Trimming at V came to 1 base and at J to 5 bases, leaving 4 bases not matched to a gene. The CDR3 is 15 amino acids. Germline CDR1 is SGHDT and CDR2 is YYEEEE.